This TCR beta chain was captured by sequencing in a study of OX40 agonist ivuxolimab in advanced cancers. This clone appeared a single time. Trimming removed 1 base at V and 2 bases at J, with 13 bases between. The length of the CDR3 is 15 residues. In germline, CDR1 is SGHDT, CDR2 YYEEEE. Profiled with immunoSEQ multiplex PCR; TCRdb holds only in-frame clones, not every one. The sample records around 64,000 clones, roughly nine tenths being singletons. The sequence derives from an adult with an advanced solid tumor such as melanoma, head and neck, liver or kidney cancer. The source material was CD4+ or CD8+ T cells sorted from blood, sampled in a trial of the OX40 agonist ivuxolimab. The V and J genes are TRBV5-6 and TRBJ2-7; D not resolved. CDR3 in amino acids: CASSLYQFSPYEQYF. CDR3 DNA sequence: TGTGCCAGCAGCTTGTACCAATTCAGCCCCTACGAGCAGTACTTC.